Listed here are 8 T cell receptor beta chains from one sample, sequenced in a study of blood T cell repertoires in COVID-19. Using immunoSEQ multiplex PCR, the repertoire was profiled, and TCRdb retains in-frame clones only, with some absent. The sample records around 100,000 clones, more than 75% being singletons. Sequencing input: peripheral blood. These receptor sequences come from a human donor in a cohort sampled during active COVID-19.

V is TRBV7-8 and J is TRBJ1-5, with D uncertain. The ends were cut back, 1 base at V and 7 bases at J, with 8 bases in the middle. This CDR3 spans 13 amino acids. Germline CDR1 and CDR2: SGHVS and FQNEAQ. The CDR3 nucleotides read TGTGCCAGCAGCTTAGAGGCTAGGCAGCCCCAGCATTTT. Translating it yields CASSLEARQPQHF.

The rearrangement joins TRBV27 to TRBJ2-3, with TRBD1 matching over 7 bases. CDR3 length: 16 residues. Germline loops: CDR1 MNHEY, CDR2 SMNVEV (reference sequence). J gave up 3 bases and V 6 bases, and 12 bases lay outside the gene matches. Here the CDR3 DNA reads TGTGCCAGCAGGACCTCTAGGGGGCGACGGACAGATACGCAGTATTTT. This codes for CASRTSRGRRTDTQYF.

The chain couples TRBV5-1 to TRBJ1-1, with a possible D match to TRBD1 (6 bases). The CDR3 spans 16 residues. V was cut by 6 bases and J by 0 bases, with 18 bases left in between. Germline CDR1 and CDR2: SGHRS and YFSETQ. CDR3 sequence reads: CASTPTGDGMNTEAFF. As DNA, the CDR3 is TGCGCCAGCACACCGACAGGTGACGGAATGAACACTGAAGCTTTCTTT.

The chain recombines TRBV5-1 with TRBJ1-4; D is possibly TRBD1 (6 bases). The V gene's germline CDR1 is SGHRS and CDR2 YFSETQ. The V gene lost 6 bases and the J gene lost 8 bases, with 26 bases spanning the gap. CDR3 size: 17 residues. The CDR3 reads CASTRGAVNPIDEKLFF. CDR3 coding DNA: TGCGCCAGCACTCGGGGGGCGGTGAACCCGATTGACGAAAAACTGTTTTTT. Complete variable domain (other parts from reference TRBV5-1 and TRBJ1-4): KAGVTQTPRYLIKTRGQQVTLSCSPISGHRSVSWYQQTPGQGLQFLFEYFSETQRNKGNFPGRFSGRQFSNSRSEMNVSTLELGDSALYLCASTRGAVNPIDEKLFFGSGTQLSVL.

The genes are TRBV19 and TRBJ2-1, with 14 positions matching TRBD2. The CDR3 runs to 19 residues. V gave up 6 bases and J gave up 0 bases; unmatched junction bases: 10. Germline V gene data show CDR1 as LNHDA and CDR2 as SQIVND (reference sequence). CDR3: CASRRTSGGTRSSYNEQFF. CDR3 DNA sequence: TGTGCCAGTAGGAGGACTAGCGGGGGGACGCGGAGCTCCTACAATGAGCAGTTCTTC.

The chain carries TRBV19 and TRBJ2-3; 8 bases line up with TRBD2. CDR1 is LNHDA and CDR2 is SQIVND in the germline V gene (reference sequence). This CDR3 is built from 15 residues. The V and J ends lost 4 bases and 5 bases, in that order; junction bases with no gene match: 8. This chain's CDR3 is CASSRGAGGRDTQYF. The CDR3 DNA is TGTGCCAGTAGTAGAGGTGCGGGAGGTCGAGATACGCAGTATTTT.

This chain links TRBV5-1 with TRBJ2-5, with D maybe TRBD2 (5 bases). Deletions cut 0 bases from V and 7 bases from J, with 7 bases between. Looked up from germline, CDR1 is SGHRS and CDR2 is YFSETQ. The CDR3 covers 12 residues. Written as DNA, the CDR3 is TGCGCCAGCAGCTTGGTCAGCGGGACCCAGTACTTC. The encoded protein is CASSLVSGTQYF.

The DNA for the CDR3 is TGTGCCAGCAGTGAGACTCAGGGGGCAGCCGGGGAGCTGTTTTTT. This encodes CASSETQGAAGELFF. This chain uses TRBV2 with TRBJ2-2, with 8 bases fitting TRBD1. Losses at the gene ends were 3 bases for V and 6 bases for J; bases not matched to a gene: 6. The germline CDR1 and CDR2 sequences are SNHLY and FYNNEI. The length of the CDR3 is 15 residues. The whole variable domain, filled in from reference TRBV2 and TRBJ2-2, reads EPEVTQTPSHQVTQMGQEVILRCVPISNHLYFYWYRQILGQKVEFLVSFYNNEISEKSEIFDDQFSVERPDGSNFTLKIRSTKLEDSAMYFCASSETQGAAGELFFGEGSRLTVL.